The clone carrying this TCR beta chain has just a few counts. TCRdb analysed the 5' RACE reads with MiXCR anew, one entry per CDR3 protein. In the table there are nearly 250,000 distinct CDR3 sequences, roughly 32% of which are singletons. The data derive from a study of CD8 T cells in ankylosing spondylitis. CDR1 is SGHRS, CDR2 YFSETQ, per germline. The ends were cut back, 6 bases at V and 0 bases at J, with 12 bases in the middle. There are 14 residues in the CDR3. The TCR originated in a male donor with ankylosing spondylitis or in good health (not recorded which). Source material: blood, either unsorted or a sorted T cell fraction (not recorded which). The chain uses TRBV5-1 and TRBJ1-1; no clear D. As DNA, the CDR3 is TGCGCCAGCAATCGGGAAAGCCTGAACACTGAAGCTTTCTTT. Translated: CASNRESLNTEAFF.